The 22 T cell receptor beta chains in this list originate from one sample, sequenced in a study of tumor and adjacent non-tumor tissue in lung cancer. Three rounds of nested PCR, following a modified ARM-PCR protocol, produced the TCRbeta library. A single record per CDR3 protein comes from TCRdb applying MiXCR to the multiplex PCR reads. The table includes 60,000 to 95,000 distinct CDR3 sequences, around 77% detected once. No cell sorting was done before RNA was extracted from the tissue. The sample was lung tumor tissue. These receptors all come from a woman between 50 and 59 years old with non-small cell lung cancer.

With regard to this clonotype: This may come from a read error, since a much larger clone is one base off. This sequence joins TRBV5-1 and TRBJ2-1, with D perhaps matching TRBD1 or TRBD2 (5 bases each). The CDR3 is made up of 14 amino acids. Trimming pared 0 bases from V and 8 bases from J, leaving 12 bases between. Germline CDR1 SGHRS, CDR2 YFSETQ. The CDR3 DNA sequence: TGCGCCAGCAGCTTGGGGGGACCCATCGATGAGCAGTTCTTC. Translating gives CASSLGGPIDEQFF. The full variable domain, in which reference TRBV5-1 and TRBJ2-1 provide the parts outside the CDR3, is KAGVTQTPRYLIKTRGQQVTLSCSPISGHRSVSWYQQTPGQGLQFLFEYFSETQRNKGNFPGRFSGRQFSNSRSEMNVSTLELGDSALYLCASSLGGPIDEQFFGPGTRLTVL.

As regards this clonotype: The CDR3 carries no conserved terminal phenylalanine or tryptophan, so it likely arises from a read error. V usage is TRBV5-8 and J usage is TRBJ2-5; the D is unclear. Trimming stripped 0 bases from V and 5 bases from J, with 2 bases between. Germline V gene lookup returns CDR1 SGHTS and CDR2 YDEGEE. This CDR3 has 11 residues. In DNA, the CDR3 is TGTGCCAGCAGCTTGGTGGAGACCCAGTACATA. Translating gives CASSLVETQYI.

Worth noting for this clonotype: Without the conserved terminal phenylalanine or tryptophan, this CDR3 likely stems from a read error. No DNA is shown, since the ends of the CDR3 on it are uncertain; the CDR3 is the one TCRdb lists. The V and J genes are TRBV6-6 and TRBJ2-5; no DNA check was done on the table's D call, TRBD1. Termini included, the CDR3 measures 14 amino acids. The germline gives CDR1 MNHNY, CDR2 SVGAGI (reference sequence). The CDR3 sequence is CASRYAQGRETQYL.

This chain links TRBV5-1 with TRBJ1-1; D perhaps matches TRBD1 (6 bases). The CDR3 has 12 amino acids. Germline V lookup: CDR1 SGHRS, CDR2 YFSETQ. CDR3 sequence: CTNSTGHTEAFF. Written as DNA, the CDR3 is TGCACTAACAGCACAGGGCACACTGAAGCTTTCTTT.

The V gene is TRBV6-6, the J gene TRBJ1-1; 10 bases line up with TRBD1. The V segment lost 4 bases and the J segment 4 bases; nucleotides outside the gene matches: 15. Germline CDR1 is MNHNY and CDR2 is SVGAGI (reference sequence). The CDR3 has 18 residues. The DNA of the CDR3 is TGTGCCAGCAGTTCCTTGGGGACAGGGGTCATAAAGACCACTGAAGCTTTCTTT. This translates into CASSSLGTGVIKTTEAFF.

This clonotype came up once. Likely a read error: the CDR3 ends without its conserved phenylalanine or tryptophan. The V and J genes are TRBV5-1 and TRBJ2-2; D might be TRBD1 (5 bases). Germline V gene lookup returns CDR1 SGHRS and CDR2 YFSETQ. The CDR3 length is 16 residues. Trimming left V 7 bases short and J 3 bases short, with 19 bases between. The CDR3 DNA reads TGCGCCAGCGCACAGGCTTACAGTGGTTACACCGGGGAGCTGTTTTAT. Amino acids: CASAQAYSGYTGELFY.

On this clonotype itself: The junction departs from germline at one end; a sequencing error may be responsible. The rearrangement joins TRBV29-1 to TRBJ2-2; D assignment may be TRBD1 or TRBD2 (5 bases each). This CDR3 has 13 residues. CDR1 SQVTM and CDR2 ANQGSEA come from the germline V gene. Here the CDR3 reads CGVGKSDTGELFF. CDR3 nucleotides: TGCGGCGTGGGGAAGTCGGACACCGGGGAGCTATTTTTT.

At least ten counts were recorded for this clonotype. The rearrangement joins TRBV2 to TRBJ1-4, with no clear D. Trimming removed 7 bases from V and 6 bases from J, with 15 bases in between. The CDR3 spans 14 residues. Per the germline V gene, CDR1 is SNHLY and CDR2 is FYNNEI. CDR3 protein: CASTKGHWDEKLFF. The CDR3 nucleotides are TGTGCCAGCACCAAGGGTCACTGGGATGAAAAACTGTTTTTT.

Worth noting for this clonotype: The conserved final phenylalanine or tryptophan is absent from the CDR3, which likely points to a read error. No DNA is shown, since the ends of the CDR3 on it are uncertain; the CDR3 is the one TCRdb lists. The chain uses TRBV11-2 and TRBJ2-1; the table assigns TRBD1, which was not confirmed against the DNA. The germline gives CDR1 SGHAT, CDR2 FQNNGV. Inclusive of both ends, the CDR3 amounts to 16 amino acids. This CDR3 reads CASSLEPGQGFTEQFL.

The table lists this clonotype with a count of one. A read error may account for a junction end that differs from germline. The gene calls are TRBV5-6 and TRBJ2-4; maybe TRBD2 (6 bases). This CDR3 has 16 residues. Germline V gene data show CDR1 as SGHDT and CDR2 as YYEEEE. Here the CDR3 reads CASSLGGMGAKNIRYF. The CDR3 bases are TGTGCCAGCAGCTTGGGCGGGATGGGAGCCAAGAACATTCGGTACTTC.

This clonotype appeared a few times. A much larger clone lies a single base off, so this may be a read error. V usage is TRBV28 and J usage is TRBJ2-7; perhaps TRBD2 as D (6 bases). Germline CDR1 MDHEN, CDR2 SYDVKM. CDR3 length: 16 amino acids. The CDR3 loop is CVSSSLDGTDQNEQYF. The CDR3 DNA is TGTGTCAGCAGTTCCCTTGACGGGACTGATCAGAACGAGCAGTACTTC.

The chain carries TRBV25-1 and TRBJ2-1, with 10 nucleotides matching TRBD2. V lost 10 bases, J lost 4 bases, and 7 bases stayed unmatched. CDR3 length equals 14 residues. Germline loops: CDR1 MGHDK, CDR2 SYGVNS. The CDR3 region is CAITGLADYNEQFF. The CDR3 DNA sequence: TGTGCCATAACCGGACTAGCGGATTACAATGAGCAGTTCTTC.

As regards this clonotype: At one boundary the junction diverges from the germline segment, which might be a read error. The chain employs TRBV6-1 and TRBJ2-3; TRBD2 agrees at 11 bases. The CDR3 covers 16 residues. CDR1 and CDR2 (germline): MNHNS, SASEGT. This chain's CDR3 is CASSETLAGGCDTHYF. For the CDR3, the DNA is TGTGCCAGTAGTGAGACCTTAGCGGGAGGGTGCGATACGCATTATTTT.

In regard to this clonotype: One end of the junction varies from germline; a read error may be responsible. This chain links TRBV4-2 with TRBJ1-4; D perhaps matches TRBD1 (5 bases). The CDR3 sequence is 14 residues long. Germline CDR1 reads LGHNA; CDR2 reads YNFKEQ. The CDR3 sequence: CANSHQGTNEKLFF. The CDR3 nucleotides read TGTGCCAACAGCCATCAGGGTACTAATGAAAAACTGTTTTTT.

This clonotype is categorized as medium-sized. V is TRBV6-1 and J is TRBJ2-5, with D tentatively TRBD1 (6 bases). CDR1 is MNHNS and CDR2 is SASEGT in the germline V gene. V was pared by 8 bases and J by 2 bases, with 15 bases between. The CDR3 is made up of 14 amino acids. The CDR3 here is CASHQGQGQETQYF. CDR3 bases: TGTGCCAGCCACCAGGGGCAGGGTCAAGAGACCCAGTACTTC.

Comments on this clonotype: The germline gene is not matched at one end of the junction; a read error may be the cause. The CDR3 region is CANSQRTAYGYTF. CDR3 nucleotide sequence: TGTGCCAACAGCCAGCGGACGGCGTATGGCTACACCTTC. The chain links TRBV14 to TRBJ1-2; D unresolved. Germline V CDR1 and CDR2: SGHDN, FVKESK. This CDR3 contains 13 residues.

The count of this clonotype is one. A much larger clone differs by one base, so this may be a read error. This chain uses TRBV20-1 with TRBJ2-1, with TRBD1 matching 8 bases. Matching the DNA end better, TRBJ2-7 makes the J call doubtful. Looked up from germline, CDR1 is DFQATT and CDR2 is SNEGSKA (reference sequence). CDR3 length: 15 residues. The CDR3 is CSARNPDREPNEQYF. CDR3 coding DNA: TGCAGTGCTAGAAATCCGGACAGGGAGCCCAATGAGCAGTACTTC.

As concerns this clonotype: One end of the junction varies from germline; a read error may be responsible. V usage is TRBV11-1 and J usage is TRBJ2-3; D uncertain. From germline, CDR1 is SGHAT and CDR2 FQDESV (reference sequence). The CDR3 contains 14 residues. DNA of the CDR3: TGTGCCGGCAGTACGCGACTCCACACAGATACGCTGTATTTT. Translated: CAGSTRLHTDTLYF.

A remark on this clonotype: This may stem from a read error, because a much larger clone lies one nucleotide away. The chain recombines TRBV7-9 with TRBJ1-1, with a possible D match to TRBD1 (5 bases). CDR1 is SEHNR, CDR2 FQNEAQ, per germline (reference sequence). The CDR3 extends over 14 amino acids. The CDR3 DNA reads TGTGCCAGCACCCGATCCGGGGGGAACACTGAAGATTTCTTT. Its protein product is CASTRSGGNTEDFF.

To note about this clonotype: The conserved closing phenylalanine or tryptophan is absent in this CDR3, likely reflecting a read error. The V and J genes are TRBV11-3 and TRBJ1-5, with TRBD1 matching 7 bases. The CDR3 runs 20 residues. The germline gives CDR1 SGHNT, CDR2 YENEEA. Here the CDR3 DNA reads TGTACCAGCAGCTTAACCGCGATTCAGGGGGACCGAGGTGACGATCAGCCTCAGCATCTT. Protein sequence: CTSSLTAIQGDRGDDQPQHL.

A remark on this clonotype: An end of the junction does not agree with germline; a read error may underlie this. This chain uses TRBV11-1 with TRBJ2-4; a weak D match, TRBD1 (5 bases). Germline V lookup: CDR1 SGHAT, CDR2 FQDESV (reference sequence). This CDR3 has 16 amino acids. Written as DNA, the CDR3 is TGTGCCAGCACCCACTCAGGCAGGGTGACCAAAAGCATTCAGTACTTC. Its translation is CASTHSGRVTKSIQYF.

This clonotype came up many times. The chain combines TRBV6-1 with TRBJ2-7; 12 positions match TRBD2. CDR1 is MNHNS and CDR2 is SASEGT in the germline V gene. CDR3 size: 14 residues. Losses at the gene ends were 4 bases for V and 5 bases for J; bases not matched to a gene: 3. CDR3 nucleotides: TGTGCCAGCAGTGTGCTAGCGGGAGGGGACGAGCAGTACTTC. It is translated as CASSVLAGGDEQYF.